This TCR beta chain was retrieved from a study of technical replicates of blood from several donors. In germline, CDR1 is SEHNR, CDR2 FQNEAQ (reference sequence). This CDR3 is built from 16 residues. Trimming took 1 base from V and 8 from J; bases not matched to a gene: 7. Profiled with immunoSEQ multiplex PCR; TCRdb holds only in-frame clones, not every one. The sample has over 55,000 clones; more than 75% are singletons. The J gene is TRBJ2-1, the V gene TRBV7-9; 11 positions agree with TRBD2. This sequence was found in a human donor in good health. Some clones in this sample may be carry-over from other donors' samples. Sequences were obtained from PBMCs. The CDR3 DNA reads as TGTGCCAGCAGCTTAGGTACTAGCGGGGGCTGGGATGAGCAGTTCTTC. Protein: CASSLGTSGGWDEQFF.